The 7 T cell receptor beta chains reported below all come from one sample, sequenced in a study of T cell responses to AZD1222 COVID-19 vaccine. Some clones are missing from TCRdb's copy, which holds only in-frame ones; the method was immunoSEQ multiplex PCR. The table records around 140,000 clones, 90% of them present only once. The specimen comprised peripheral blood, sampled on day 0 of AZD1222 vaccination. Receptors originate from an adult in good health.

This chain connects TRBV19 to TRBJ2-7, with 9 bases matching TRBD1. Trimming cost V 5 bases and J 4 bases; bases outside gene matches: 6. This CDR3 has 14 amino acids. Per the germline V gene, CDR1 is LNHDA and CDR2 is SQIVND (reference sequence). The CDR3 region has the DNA TGTGCCAGTAGTGACCAGACAGGGGGGTACGAGCAGTACTTC. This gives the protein CASSDQTGGYEQYF.

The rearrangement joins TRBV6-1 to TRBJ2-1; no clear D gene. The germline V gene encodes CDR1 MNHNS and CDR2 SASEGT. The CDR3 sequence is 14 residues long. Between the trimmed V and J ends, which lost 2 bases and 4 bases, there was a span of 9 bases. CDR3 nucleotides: TGTGCCAGCAGTGAATTAAGCAGGTACAATGAGCAGTTCTTC. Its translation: CASSELSRYNEQFF.

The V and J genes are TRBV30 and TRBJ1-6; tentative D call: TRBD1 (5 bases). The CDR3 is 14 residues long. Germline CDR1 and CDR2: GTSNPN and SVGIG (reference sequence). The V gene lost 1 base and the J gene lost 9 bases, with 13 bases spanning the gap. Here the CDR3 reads CAWSDGTEGSPLHF. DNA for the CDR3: TGTGCCTGGAGTGACGGGACGGAGGGTTCACCCCTCCACTTT.

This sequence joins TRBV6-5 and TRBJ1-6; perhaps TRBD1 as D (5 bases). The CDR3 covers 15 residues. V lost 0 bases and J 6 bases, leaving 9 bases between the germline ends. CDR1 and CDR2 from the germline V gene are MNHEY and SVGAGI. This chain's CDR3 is CASSYSTAANSPLHF. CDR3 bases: TGTGCCAGCAGTTACTCGACAGCGGCTAATTCACCCCTCCACTTT.

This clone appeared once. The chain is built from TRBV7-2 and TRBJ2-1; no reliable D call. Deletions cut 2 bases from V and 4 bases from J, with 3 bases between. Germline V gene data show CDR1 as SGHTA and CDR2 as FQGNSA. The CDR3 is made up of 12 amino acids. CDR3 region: CASSLQYNEQFF. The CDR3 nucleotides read TGTGCCAGCAGCTTACAATACAATGAGCAGTTCTTC.

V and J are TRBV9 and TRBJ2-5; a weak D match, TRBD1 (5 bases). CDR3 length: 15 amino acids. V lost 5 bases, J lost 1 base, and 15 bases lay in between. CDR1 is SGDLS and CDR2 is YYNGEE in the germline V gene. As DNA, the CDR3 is TGTGCCAGCAGTCGATCTCAGGGCCCCCAAGAGACCCAGTACTTC. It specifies CASSRSQGPQETQYF.

The CDR3 sequence is CASLTPGGQETQYF. The CDR3 nucleotides read TGTGCCAGCCTTACACCCGGGGGGCAAGAGACCCAGTACTTC. The genes are TRBV28 and TRBJ2-5; TRBD2 matches at 7 bases. Looked up from germline, CDR1 is MDHEN and CDR2 is SYDVKM. V trimming: 8 bases; J trimming: 2 bases; junction bases outside the gene matches: 8. The CDR3 spans 14 residues. The entire variable domain, with the rest obtained from reference TRBV28 and TRBJ2-5, is as follows: DVKVTQSSRYLVKRTGEKVFLECVQDMDHENMFWYRQDPGLGLRLIYFSYDVKMKEKGDIPEGYSVSREKKERFSLILESASTNQTSMYLCASLTPGGQETQYFGPGTRLLVL.